The clone carrying this TCR beta chain was seen only once. Its specificity is unknown. This sample was included in a study of graft-versus-host responses after intestinal transplantation. Whole-study context: Isolated intestinal, liver-intestinal, or multivisceral transplants had been given to the recipients.

Clones were sequenced by immunoSEQ multiplex PCR, and TCRdb holds only the in-frame ones, with some missing. The sample has about 89,000 clones; about 92% are singletons. Study-wide points: Early post-transplant falls in HvG clones accompanied the peak levels of circulating GvH clones. When patients had graft-donor T cell macrochimerism, their allografts held high graft-versus-host to host-versus-graft clonal ratios.

The length of the CDR3 is 15 residues. V gave up 4 bases and J gave up 4 bases, with 17 bases separating them. Looked up from germline, CDR1 is SEHNR and CDR2 is FQNEAQ (reference sequence). The chain joins TRBV7-9 to TRBJ2-7; D is possibly TRBD1 (6 bases). This TCR was recovered from a human donor who received an intestinal transplant. Sequences were derived from unstimulated CD8+ T cells sorted from spleen or lymph node cells, sampled before intestinal transplant. CDR3 coding DNA: TGTGCCAGCAGCTCACTCTCCAACAGGGATTACGAGCAGTACTTC. Amino acids: CASSSLSNRDYEQYF.